Below are 18 T cell receptor beta chains sequenced from a single sample in a study of T cells in Graves' hyperthyroidism and ophthalmopathy. RNA transcripts yielded amplified TCR beta CDR3 regions. A set of HTBI primers served as the primers for a first-round RT-PCR of the TCR CDR3. MiXCR, applied by TCRdb to the multiplex PCR reads, yields one record per CDR3 protein. The sample consists of approximately 530,000 distinct CDR3 sequences, approximately 15% of them appearing once. The specimen was blood. These receptors were obtained from a woman aged 18 to 35 with Graves' hyperthyroidism.

This clonotype has at least ten counts. The rearrangement uses TRBV20-1 and TRBJ2-7, with 10 nucleotides matching TRBD1. Unmatched junction bases numbered 7, after V lost 5 bases and J lost 3 bases. Germline CDR1 reads DFQATT; CDR2 reads SNEGSKA (reference sequence). The length of the CDR3 is 14 residues. The CDR3 DNA reads as TGCAGTGCTGGGGGGACAGGGGTCCTCTACGAGCAGTACTTC. As protein: CSAGGTGVLYEQYF.

V usage is TRBV7-9 and J usage is TRBJ1-2, with D unclear. V was cut by 8 bases and J by 6 bases, with 13 bases left in between. Germline V gene data show CDR1 as SEHNR and CDR2 as FQNEAQ (reference sequence). The length of the CDR3 is 12 residues. The CDR3 DNA sequence: TGTGCCAGCCTTCCATTCCCGGATGGCTACACCTTC. It is translated as CASLPFPDGYTF.

V is TRBV20-1 and J is TRBJ2-7; no firm D call. V shed 7 bases and J shed 4 bases, with 17 bases lying between them. The CDR3 is 13 amino acids. The germline V gene encodes CDR1 DFQATT and CDR2 SNEGSKA (reference sequence). This CDR3 reads CSVMGLGFYEQYF. CDR3 bases: TGCAGTGTTATGGGTCTAGGGTTTTACGAGCAGTACTTC.

This clonotype was detected many times. The V call is TRBV30, the J call TRBJ2-1; D not resolved. V shed 0 bases and J shed 2 bases, with 2 bases lying between them. Germline assignment: CDR1 GTSNPN and CDR2 SVGIG (reference sequence). CDR3 size: 12 residues. CDR3 DNA: TGTGCCTGGAGTGTTACCTACAATGAGCAGTTCTTC. Amino acid sequence: CAWSVTYNEQFF.

This clonotype was seen a handful of times. The gene calls are TRBV15 and TRBJ2-7; tentative D call: TRBD2 (6 bases). Trimming left V 5 bases short and J 2 bases short, with 13 bases between. The CDR3 covers 14 residues. The germline V gene has CDR1 LNHNV and CDR2 YYDKDF (reference sequence). The CDR3 sequence is CATSYGTGAYEQYF. CDR3 in DNA: TGTGCCACCAGCTACGGGACTGGGGCCTACGAGCAGTACTTC.

The chain employs TRBV4-3 and TRBJ2-3, with a weak D call TRBD2 (5 bases). There are 15 residues in the CDR3. CDR1 is LGHNA, CDR2 YSLEER, per germline. With 0 bases removed from V and 2 bases from J, the gap between germline ends came to 9 bases. The CDR3 DNA follows: TGCGCCAGCAGCCAAGACTCTAGCCCCACAGATACGCAGTATTTT. Protein: CASSQDSSPTDTQYF.

This clonotype has a handful of counts. The chain employs TRBV10-1 and TRBJ2-5; 9 bases line up with TRBD2. The V segment lost 4 bases and the J segment 2 bases; nucleotides outside the gene matches: 8. The CDR3 spans 16 residues. CDR1 and CDR2 (germline): WNHNN, SYGVQD (reference sequence). The CDR3 is CASSVGLAPQQETQYF. In nucleotides, the CDR3 is TGCGCCAGCAGTGTGGGACTAGCTCCCCAACAAGAGACCCAGTACTTC.

This chain connects TRBV5-1 to TRBJ2-2; TRBD2 matches at 8 bases. CDR3 length: 17 residues. From germline, CDR1 is SGHRS and CDR2 YFSETQ. V lost 1 base, J lost 5 bases, and 10 bases stayed unmatched. The CDR3 sequence: CASSLLRGETRTGELFF. The DNA of the CDR3 is TGCGCCAGCAGCTTGTTGCGGGGGGAAACCAGGACCGGGGAGCTGTTTTTT.

Ten or more counts support this clonotype. The chain couples TRBV12-3 or TRBV12-4 to TRBJ1-2; TRBD1 matches 8 bases. There are 13 residues in the CDR3. Trimming cost V 6 bases and J 8 bases; bases outside gene matches: 8. The CDR3 region is CASSTGQARGYTF. The CDR3 DNA follows: TGTGCCAGCAGCACGGGACAGGCCAGGGGCTACACCTTC.

This clonotype has a count of ten or more. This rearrangement joins TRBV20-1 to TRBJ2-1; D unresolved. Germline V CDR1 and CDR2: DFQATT, SNEGSKA (reference sequence). Trimming removed 1 base from V and 8 bases from J, with 12 bases in between. There are 13 residues in the CDR3. CDR3 DNA: TGCAGTGCTAGAGGCTCCGCCTGGGATGAGCAGTTCTTC. This translates into CSARGSAWDEQFF.

For this clonotype: Mismatch with germline at one junction end may stem from a read error. In DNA form, the CDR3 reads TGCGCCAGCAGCTTGGCCATAAAGCGAAAAGGAAAGAACACCGGGGAGCCGTTTTTT. This gives the protein CASSLAIKRKGKNTGEPFF. The V gene is TRBV5-1, the J gene TRBJ2-2, with D tentatively TRBD2 (5 bases). The CDR3 has 19 residues. CDR1 is SGHRS and CDR2 is YFSETQ in the germline V gene. Combining the CDR3 with reference TRBV5-1 and TRBJ2-2 gives the whole variable domain KAGVTQTPRYLIKTRGQQVTLSCSPISGHRSVSWYQQTPGQGLQFLFEYFSETQRNKGNFPGRFSGRQFSNSRSEMNVSTLELGDSALYLCASSLAIKRKGKNTGEPFFGEGSRLTVL.

J is TRBJ1-5 and V is TRBV7-9, with 8 bases lining up with TRBD1. Unmatched junction bases numbered 11, after V lost 1 base and J lost 0 bases. This CDR3 has 19 amino acids. The germline V gene has CDR1 SEHNR and CDR2 FQNEAQ (reference sequence). The CDR3, as DNA: TGTGCCAGCAGCTTAGTGGACTTGCGGACAGGGTATAGCAATCAGCCCCAGCATTTT. Its translation: CASSLVDLRTGYSNQPQHF.

In this sample, this clonotype turned up a few times. J is TRBJ2-5 and V is TRBV28, with D unclear. The CDR3 runs 13 residues. Germline V gene lookup returns CDR1 MDHEN and CDR2 SYDVKM. Trimming took 7 bases from V and 5 from J, leaving 14 bases between them. CDR3 sequence reads: CASIKHKAETQYF. CDR3 in DNA: TGTGCCAGCATCAAACACAAGGCGGAGACCCAGTACTTC.

About this clonotype: A read error may explain this, as a much larger clone is one base away. The gene calls are TRBV20-1 and TRBJ2-1; 8 nucleotides line up with TRBD2. The end of the DNA fits TRBJ2-7 better, so the J call may be wrong. The CDR3 sequence is 14 residues long. In germline, CDR1 is DFQATT, CDR2 SNEGSKA (reference sequence). Here the CDR3 reads CSAKTSAVYNEQYF. In DNA form, the CDR3 reads TGCAGTGCTAAGACTAGCGCCGTTTACAATGAGCAGTACTTC.

This clonotype has ten or more counts. The J gene is TRBJ1-1, the V gene TRBV11-3, with 8 nucleotides matching TRBD1. From germline, CDR1 is SGHNT and CDR2 YENEEA. Germline trimming cut 3 bases from V and 4 bases from J; bases unmatched to any gene: 10. This CDR3 region has 16 residues. CDR3 sequence reads: CASSFISGGMGTEAFF. CDR3 coding DNA: TGTGCCAGCAGCTTTATATCAGGGGGCATGGGCACTGAAGCTTTCTTT. The full variable domain, rest sourced from reference TRBV11-3 and TRBJ1-1, is EAGVVQSPRYKIIEKKQPVAFWCNPISGHNTLYWYLQNLGQGPELLIRYENEEAVDDSQLPKDRFSAERLKGVDSTLKIQPAELGDSAVYLCASSFISGGMGTEAFFGQGTRLTVV.

This clonotype has a count of ten or more. The rearrangement links TRBV20-1 to TRBJ1-1, with 7 bases aligning to TRBD1. CDR1 and CDR2 from the germline V gene are DFQATT and SNEGSKA (reference sequence). J lost 6 bases, V lost 3 bases, and 10 bases had no gene match. This CDR3 has 14 residues. The CDR3 nucleotides are TGCAGTGCTAGGAAGGACAGGAGAGGAGCTGAAGCTTTCTTT. It yields the protein CSARKDRRGAEAFF.

Ten or more counts support this clonotype. The J gene is TRBJ2-2, the V gene TRBV7-9; D may be TRBD2 (6 bases). Germline values: CDR1 SEHNR, CDR2 FQNEAQ (reference sequence). V dropped 5 bases and J dropped 4 bases, with 11 bases sitting between them. This CDR3 is built from 14 residues. CDR3: CASSDSGSTGELFF. The CDR3 DNA reads as TGTGCCAGCAGCGATAGCGGTAGCACCGGGGAGCTGTTTTTT.

This clonotype was seen a handful of times. The V call is TRBV30, the J call TRBJ2-5; tentatively, D is TRBD1 (6 bases). Germline loops: CDR1 GTSNPN, CDR2 SVGIG (reference sequence). The CDR3 spans 13 residues. The V end lost 2 bases, the J end lost 5 bases, and 12 bases lay between the germline ends. CDR3: CAWSTQGRETQYF. Written as DNA, the CDR3 is TGTGCCTGGAGTACACAGGGTCGGGAGACCCAGTACTTC.